This T cell receptor (beta chain) was recovered during a study of CD8 T cells in ankylosing spondylitis. Findings and limits, study-wide: Significant enrichment of disease-linked clones was reportedly seen in matched ankylosing spondylitis synovial fluid. Clones linked to disease, bearing a CD8+ phenotype, were relatively rare in peripheral blood. A TCR beta motif of about 8 highly homologous variants appeared characteristic of ankylosing spondylitis blood.

This clonotype was counted ten times or more. Its specificity is not known. TCRdb recomputed calls from the 5' RACE reads with MiXCR, one row per CDR3 protein. This table has more than 150,000 distinct CDR3 sequences, 15% to 20% appearing once. This clonotype originated in a male donor aged 5 to 30 with ankylosing spondylitis or in good health (not recorded which). The material sequenced was blood, either unsorted or a sorted T cell fraction (not recorded which).

The CDR3 bases are TGCAGCGGTCGTAGCTCTGGGGCCAACGTCCTGACTTTC. Translated: CSGRSSGANVLTF. The chain uses TRBV29-1 and TRBJ2-6; D gene unclear. The CDR3 sequence is 13 residues long. Trimming left V 7 bases short and J 0 bases short, with 7 bases between. Germline CDR1 reads SQVTM; CDR2 reads ANQGSEA.